This T cell receptor (beta chain) was sequenced for a study of blood T cell repertoires in COVID-19. Across the study: Researchers got acute and convalescent COVID-19 samples from the United States, Italy and Spain. T cells, B-cell-depleted T cells, or PBMCs provided the cDNA or gDNA that served as material.

In the authors' methods: Amplification of reference gene primers was used by the study to estimate nucleated cell counts. The table came from immunoSEQ multiplex PCR; TCRdb's copy has only in-frame clones and leaves some out. That table supplies the V and J calls and clone size; D and trimming were determined from the DNA. The sample comprises more than 55,000 clones, 80% to 90% of which are singletons, and less than 5% rests with the top ten. V was pared by 7 bases and J by 0 bases, with 6 bases of the junction left unmatched. The CDR3 extends over 14 amino acids. The germline gives CDR1 LGHDT, CDR2 YNNKEL (reference sequence).

The chain combines TRBV3-1 (or the pseudogene TRBV3-2) with TRBJ2-7; 7 positions agree with TRBD1. The receptor comes from a man in his sixties with acute or convalescent COVID-19. The sample was peripheral blood. The CDR3 DNA follows: TGTGCCAGCAAACTGGACAGGAGCTCCTACGAGCAGTACTTC. This gives the protein CASKLDRSSYEQYF.